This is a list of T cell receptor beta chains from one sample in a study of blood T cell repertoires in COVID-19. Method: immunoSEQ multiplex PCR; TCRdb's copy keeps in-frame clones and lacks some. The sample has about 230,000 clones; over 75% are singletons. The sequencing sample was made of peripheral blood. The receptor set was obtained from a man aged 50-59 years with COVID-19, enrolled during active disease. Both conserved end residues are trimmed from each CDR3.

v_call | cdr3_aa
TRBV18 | ASSRSGQGSYEQY
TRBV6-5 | ASSYSFGTGAVYT
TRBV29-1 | SVEEGTYGYT
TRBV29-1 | SVSSGTGELF
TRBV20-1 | SASRGTSGSYEQY
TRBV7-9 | ASSTTGGSTDTQY
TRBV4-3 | ASSQDKVGPGYGYT
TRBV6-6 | ASNRQGKGEAF
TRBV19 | ASIDGGANGELF
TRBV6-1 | ASTKTRPEETQY
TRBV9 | ASSVAASGITGELF
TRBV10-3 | AISEYRTSGSKVEQF
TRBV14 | ASSDITQHNYGYT
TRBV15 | ATSRDNSGNTIY
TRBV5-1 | ASSLEDRGWTEAF
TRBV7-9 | ASTQTGDGYT
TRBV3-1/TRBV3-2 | ASSLPGTGSAQY
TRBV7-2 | ASARQGGNYEQY
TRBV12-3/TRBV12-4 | ASKRTRTDTQY
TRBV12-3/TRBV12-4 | ASSLQGAGYT
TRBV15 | ATSRDLGLGATGELF
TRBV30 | AWSIGLTQLGYT
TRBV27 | AGQGTNEKLF
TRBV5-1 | ASAPTRRDRVLNNEQF
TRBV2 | ASSGSTYEQY
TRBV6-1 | ASSEALPGGSGPQH
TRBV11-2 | ASSLGYSREQY
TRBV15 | ATSREGTGNTEAF
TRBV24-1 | ATSDSPGQGNYEQY
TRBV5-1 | ASSLASRGLAANTGELF
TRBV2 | ASSVYWQSNTEAF
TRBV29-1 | SVEGQGNTEAF
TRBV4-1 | ASSHDLVNQPQH
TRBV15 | ATSIRTSGRANEQF
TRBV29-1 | SVRLAGYEQY
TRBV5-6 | ASSLPGQGWNSPLH
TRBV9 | ASSLTGGDGEKLF
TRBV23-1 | ASSQSATSGGNEQF
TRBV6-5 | ASSYQYVNTEAF
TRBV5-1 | ASSRRTSETDTQY
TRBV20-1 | SAAGVSEQF
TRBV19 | ASSHLAGRNEQF
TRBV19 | ASSIVRGYTGELF
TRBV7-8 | ASSLLQETQY
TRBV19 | ASSIRGRNQPQH
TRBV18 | ASSPRTESGYT
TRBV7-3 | ASSITSRNEQF
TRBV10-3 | AISDIGDRGVYGYT
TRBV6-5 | ASRTTGLSAEAF
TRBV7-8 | ASSLAPWTGYGYT
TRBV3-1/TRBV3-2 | ASSQVGKAYEQY
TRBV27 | ASSFQGDVSYEQY